This T cell receptor beta chain was found in a study of CD8 T cells in ankylosing spondylitis. Study-wide findings and caveats: Seemingly characteristic of ankylosing spondylitis blood was a TCR beta motif consisting of about 8 highly homologous variants.

Libraries of TCR beta came from quantitative 5'-RACE with molecular barcodes. MiXCR, run by TCRdb on the 5' RACE reads, gives a single entry per CDR3 protein. The sample has a few hundred thousand distinct CDR3 sequences; 6.5% to 10% are singletons. This clonotype was counted ten times or more. The target antigen is unknown. Source material: blood, either unsorted or a sorted T cell fraction (not recorded which). This TCR was recovered from a male donor with ankylosing spondylitis.

The CDR3 nucleotides read TGTGCCAGCAGTCCTTGGACAGGGGAAAGGTACAATGAGCAGTTCTTC. Its protein product is CASSPWTGERYNEQFF. The chain has TRBV28 and TRBJ2-1; 9 bases line up with TRBD1. Germline CDR1 MDHEN, CDR2 SYDVKM. CDR3 size: 16 residues. Unmatched junction bases numbered 9, after V lost 5 bases and J lost 4 bases.